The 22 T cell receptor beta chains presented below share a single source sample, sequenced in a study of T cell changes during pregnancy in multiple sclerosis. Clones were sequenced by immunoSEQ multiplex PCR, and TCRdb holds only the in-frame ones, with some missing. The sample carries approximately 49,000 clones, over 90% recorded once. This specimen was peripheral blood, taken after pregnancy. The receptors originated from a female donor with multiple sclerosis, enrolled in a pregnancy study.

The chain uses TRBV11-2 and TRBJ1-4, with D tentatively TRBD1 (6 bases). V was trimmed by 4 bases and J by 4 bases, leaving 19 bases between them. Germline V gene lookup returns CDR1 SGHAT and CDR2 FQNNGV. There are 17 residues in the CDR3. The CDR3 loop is CASSYLGGVARNEKLFF. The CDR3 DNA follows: TGTGCCAGCAGCTATTTAGGGGGGGTTGCCCGTAATGAAAAACTGTTTTTT.

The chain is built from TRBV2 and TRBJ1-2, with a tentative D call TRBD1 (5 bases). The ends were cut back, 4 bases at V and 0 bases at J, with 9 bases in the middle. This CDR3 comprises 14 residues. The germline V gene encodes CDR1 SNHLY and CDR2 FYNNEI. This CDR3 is CASSGQSPNYGYTF. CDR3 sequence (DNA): TGTGCCAGCAGTGGACAGAGTCCTAACTATGGCTACACCTTC.

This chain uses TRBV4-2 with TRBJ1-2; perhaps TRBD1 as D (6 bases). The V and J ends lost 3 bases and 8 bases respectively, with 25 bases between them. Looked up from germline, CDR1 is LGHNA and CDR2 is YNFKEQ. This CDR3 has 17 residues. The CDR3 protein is CASSQVDGLSGGGGYTF. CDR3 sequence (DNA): TGTGCCAGCAGCCAGGTGGACGGGCTCTCTGGGGGCGGGGGCTACACCTTC.

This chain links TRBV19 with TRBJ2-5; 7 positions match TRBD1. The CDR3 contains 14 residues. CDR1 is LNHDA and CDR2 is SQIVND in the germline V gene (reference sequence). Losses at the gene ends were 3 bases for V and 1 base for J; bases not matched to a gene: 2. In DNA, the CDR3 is TGTGCCAGTAGTATTACAGGGGTCCAAGAGACCCAGTACTTC. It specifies CASSITGVQETQYF.

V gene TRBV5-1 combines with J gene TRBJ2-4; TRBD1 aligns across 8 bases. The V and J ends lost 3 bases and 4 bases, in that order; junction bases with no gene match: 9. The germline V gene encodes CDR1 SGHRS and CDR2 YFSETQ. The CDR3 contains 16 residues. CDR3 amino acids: CASSWASGQGKNIQYF. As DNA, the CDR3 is TGCGCCAGCAGCTGGGCCTCCGGACAGGGAAAAAACATTCAGTACTTC.

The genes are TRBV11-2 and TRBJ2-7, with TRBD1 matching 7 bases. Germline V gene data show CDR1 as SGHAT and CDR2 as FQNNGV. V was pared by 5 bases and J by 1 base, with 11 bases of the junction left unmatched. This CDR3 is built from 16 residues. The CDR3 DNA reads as TGTGCCAGCAGCCCCCGGGCCAAGGGGGCATCCTACGAGCAGTACTTC. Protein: CASSPRAKGASYEQYF.

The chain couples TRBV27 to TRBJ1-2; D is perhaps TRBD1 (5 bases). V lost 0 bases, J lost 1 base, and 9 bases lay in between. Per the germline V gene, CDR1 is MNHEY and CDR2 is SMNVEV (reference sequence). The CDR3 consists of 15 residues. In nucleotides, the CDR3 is TGTGCCAGCAGTTTATCGAAAAGGGGTAACTATGGCTACACCTTC. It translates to CASSLSKRGNYGYTF.

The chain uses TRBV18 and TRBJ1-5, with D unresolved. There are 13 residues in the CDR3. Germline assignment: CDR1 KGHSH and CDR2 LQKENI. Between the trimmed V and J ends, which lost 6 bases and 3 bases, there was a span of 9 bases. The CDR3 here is CASSTTDNQPQHF. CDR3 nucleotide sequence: TGTGCCAGCTCTACAACAGACAATCAGCCCCAGCATTTT.

CDR3 nucleotides: TGTGCCAGCAGCTCAGCGACAGGTTCGTTCTACGAGCAGTACTTC. Translating it yields CASSSATGSFYEQYF. This chain connects TRBV7-9 to TRBJ2-7, with D possibly TRBD1 on 6 matching bases. The V and J ends lost 4 bases and 3 bases respectively, with 16 bases between them. Germline V lookup: CDR1 SEHNR, CDR2 FQNEAQ (reference sequence). The CDR3 runs 15 residues. The full variable domain, in which reference TRBV7-9 and TRBJ2-7 provide the parts outside the CDR3, is DTGVSQNPRHKITKRGQNVTFRCDPISEHNRLYWYRQTLGQGPEFLTYFQNEAQLEKSRLLSDRFSAERPKGSFSTLEIQRTEQGDSAMYLCASSSATGSFYEQYFGPGTRLTVT.

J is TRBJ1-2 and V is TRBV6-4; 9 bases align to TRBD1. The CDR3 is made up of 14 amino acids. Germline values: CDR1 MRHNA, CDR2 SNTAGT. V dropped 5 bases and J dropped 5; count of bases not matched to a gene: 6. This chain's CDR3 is CASSPTGGVYGYTF. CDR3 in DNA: TGTGCCAGCAGTCCAACAGGGGGCGTATATGGCTACACCTTC.

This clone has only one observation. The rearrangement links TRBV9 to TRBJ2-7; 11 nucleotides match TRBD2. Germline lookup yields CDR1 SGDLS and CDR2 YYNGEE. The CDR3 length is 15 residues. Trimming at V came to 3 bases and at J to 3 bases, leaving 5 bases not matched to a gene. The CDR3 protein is CASSAGTSGFYEQYF. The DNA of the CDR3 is TGTGCCAGCAGCGCCGGGACTAGCGGCTTCTACGAGCAGTACTTC.

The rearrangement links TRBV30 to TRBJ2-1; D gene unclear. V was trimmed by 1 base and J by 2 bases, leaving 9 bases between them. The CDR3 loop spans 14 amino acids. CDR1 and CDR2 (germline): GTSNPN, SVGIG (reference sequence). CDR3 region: CAWSAAYTYNEQFF. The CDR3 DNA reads TGTGCCTGGAGTGCAGCGTATACCTACAATGAGCAGTTCTTC. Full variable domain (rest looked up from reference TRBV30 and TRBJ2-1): SQTIHQWPATLVQPVGSPLSLECTVEGTSNPNLYWYRQAAGRGLQLLFYSVGIGQISSEVPQNLSASRPQDRQFILSSKKLLLSDSGFYLCAWSAAYTYNEQFFGPGTRLTVL.

The CDR3 DNA follows: TGTGCCAGCAGTTTCGACAGTGGATCCTACAATGAGCAGTTCTTC. Translating gives CASSFDSGSYNEQFF. This chain uses TRBV6-4 with TRBJ2-1; D may be TRBD1 (5 bases). Germline assignment: CDR1 MRHNA and CDR2 SNTAGT. The CDR3 totals 15 residues. V gave up 5 bases and J gave up 1 base, with 12 bases separating them.

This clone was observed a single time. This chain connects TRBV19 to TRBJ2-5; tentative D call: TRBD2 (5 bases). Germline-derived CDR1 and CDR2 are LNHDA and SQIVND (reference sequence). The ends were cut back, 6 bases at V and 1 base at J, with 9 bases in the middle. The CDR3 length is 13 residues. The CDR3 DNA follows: TGTGCCAGTAGACCCGGAGGCCAAGAGACCCAGTACTTC. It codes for CASRPGGQETQYF.

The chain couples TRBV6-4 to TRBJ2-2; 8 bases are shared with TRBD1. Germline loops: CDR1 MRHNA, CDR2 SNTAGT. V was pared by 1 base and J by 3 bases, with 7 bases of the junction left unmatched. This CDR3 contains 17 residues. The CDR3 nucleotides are TGTGCCAGCAGTGACTTCACAGGGGGATCTTACACCGGGGAGCTGTTTTTT. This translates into CASSDFTGGSYTGELFF.

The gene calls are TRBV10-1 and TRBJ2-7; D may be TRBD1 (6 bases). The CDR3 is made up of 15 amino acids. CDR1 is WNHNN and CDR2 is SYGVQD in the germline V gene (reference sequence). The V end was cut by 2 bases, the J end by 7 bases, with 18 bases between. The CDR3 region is CASSEPRTVLREQYF. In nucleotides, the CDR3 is TGCGCCAGCAGTGAGCCTCGGACAGTGCTGAGGGAGCAGTACTTC.

CDR3 protein: CASSPAGGAGTDTQYF. CDR3 bases: TGTGCCAGCAGCCCTGCCGGGGGGGCCGGCACAGATACGCAGTATTTT. The chain uses TRBV7-3 and TRBJ2-3, with TRBD2 matching over 8 bases. Germline V gene data show CDR1 as SGHTA and CDR2 as FQGTGA. J was trimmed by 1 base and V by 5 bases; bases with no gene match: 8. The CDR3 is 16 residues long.

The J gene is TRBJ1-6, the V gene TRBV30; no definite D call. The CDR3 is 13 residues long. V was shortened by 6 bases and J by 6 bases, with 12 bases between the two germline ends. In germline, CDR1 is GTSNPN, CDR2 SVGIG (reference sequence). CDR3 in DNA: TGTGCCTGCGCCGGGTCCCCTAATTCACCCCTCCACTTT. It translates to CACAGSPNSPLHF.

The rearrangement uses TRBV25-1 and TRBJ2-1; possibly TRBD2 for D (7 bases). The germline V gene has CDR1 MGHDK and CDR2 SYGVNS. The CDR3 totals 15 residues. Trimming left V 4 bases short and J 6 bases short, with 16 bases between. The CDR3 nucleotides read TGTGCCAGCAGTGTTTTGGCGGGGGCCCTCAATGAGCAGTTCTTC. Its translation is CASSVLAGALNEQFF.

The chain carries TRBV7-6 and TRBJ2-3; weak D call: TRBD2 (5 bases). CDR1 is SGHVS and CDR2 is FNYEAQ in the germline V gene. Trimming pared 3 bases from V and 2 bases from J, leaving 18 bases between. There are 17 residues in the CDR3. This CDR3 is CASSLGSAAVSTDTQYF. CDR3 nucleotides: TGTGCCAGCAGCTTGGGGTCGGCAGCGGTTTCCACAGATACGCAGTATTTT.

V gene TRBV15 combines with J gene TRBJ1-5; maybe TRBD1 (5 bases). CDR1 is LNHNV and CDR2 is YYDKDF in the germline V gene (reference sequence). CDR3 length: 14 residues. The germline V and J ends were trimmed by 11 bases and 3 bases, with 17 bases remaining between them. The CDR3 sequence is CASSFGGFNQPQHF. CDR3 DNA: TGTGCCTCCTCCTTCGGGGGTTTCAATCAGCCCCAGCATTTT.

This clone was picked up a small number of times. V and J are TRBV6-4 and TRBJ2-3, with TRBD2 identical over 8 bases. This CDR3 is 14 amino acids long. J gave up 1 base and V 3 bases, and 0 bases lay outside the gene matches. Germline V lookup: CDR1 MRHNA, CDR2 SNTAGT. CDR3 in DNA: TGTGCCAGCAGTGAGCGGGGGGGCACAGATACGCAGTATTTT. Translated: CASSERGGTDTQYF.